The 26 T cell receptor beta chains below all came from one sample that was sequenced in a study of control samples from healthy donors and cancer patients. Measured with immunoSEQ multiplex PCR; TCRdb has only the in-frame clones, and not every one. The sample holds about 55,000 clones, roughly 87% seen once. What was sequenced was blood. These receptors all stem from a man aged 50 to 59 in good health.

V and J are TRBV29-1 and TRBJ2-2, with 8 positions matching TRBD1. Germline V gene data show CDR1 as SQVTM and CDR2 as ANQGSEA. V trimming: 8 bases; J trimming: 4 bases; junction bases outside the gene matches: 3. CDR3 size: 12 residues. Here the CDR3 DNA reads TGCAGCATAACAGGGGGCACCGGGGAGCTGTTTTTT. It specifies CSITGGTGELFF.

The rearrangement joins TRBV27 to TRBJ1-1; tentative D call: TRBD1 (6 bases). CDR3 length: 14 residues. Germline CDR1 and CDR2: MNHEY and SMNVEV (reference sequence). The germline V and J ends were trimmed by 8 bases and 7 bases, with 20 bases remaining between them. CDR3 sequence reads: CASSAGGARGEAFF. The CDR3, as DNA: TGTGCCAGCTCCGCGGGGGGGGCCAGGGGTGAAGCTTTCTTT.

This rearrangement joins TRBV7-3 to TRBJ1-1, with a possible D match to TRBD1 (5 bases). Germline CDR1 and CDR2: SGHTA and FQGTGA. CDR3 length equals 14 residues. Deletions cut 5 bases from V and 8 bases from J, with 18 bases between. For the CDR3, the DNA is TGTGCCAGCAGCGACCGCGGGGGGACCACGGAAGCTTTCTTT. It encodes CASSDRGGTTEAFF.

This chain links TRBV11-3 with TRBJ2-3; D is unresolved. V lost 11 bases, J lost 2 bases, and 17 bases lay in between. Germline CDR1 SGHNT, CDR2 YENEEA. The CDR3 loop spans 14 amino acids. CDR3 coding DNA: TGTGCCTCCGGAAGGACCCGTAACACAGATACGCAGTATTTT. This encodes CASGRTRNTDTQYF. The full variable domain, completed using reference TRBV11-3 and TRBJ2-3, is EAGVVQSPRYKIIEKKQPVAFWCNPISGHNTLYWYLQNLGQGPELLIRYENEEAVDDSQLPKDRFSAERLKGVDSTLKIQPAELGDSAVYLCASGRTRNTDTQYFGPGTRLTVL.

The chain recombines TRBV5-6 with TRBJ2-5; no definite D call. This CDR3 has 16 amino acids. Trimming removed 2 bases from V and 6 bases from J, with 20 bases in between. Germline V gene lookup returns CDR1 SGHDT and CDR2 YYEEEE. The CDR3 coding sequence is TGTGCCAGCAGCTTCAACGAGGCCCGGATCAAAAAGACCCAGTACTTC. Its translation is CASSFNEARIKKTQYF. The full variable domain, rest sourced from reference TRBV5-6 and TRBJ2-5, is DAGVTQSPTHLIKTRGQQVTLRCSPKSGHDTVSWYQQALGQGPQFIFQYYEEEERQRGNFPDRFSGHQFPNYSSELNVNALLLGDSALYLCASSFNEARIKKTQYFGPGTRLLVL.

This clone was picked up a small number of times. The rearrangement uses TRBV24-1 and TRBJ1-1; no definite D call. The CDR3 sequence is 13 residues long. The V gene lost 1 base and the J gene lost 1 base, with 3 bases spanning the gap. CDR1 and CDR2 (germline): KGHDR, SFDVKD. CDR3 loop: CATSDFGNTEAFF. In DNA, the CDR3 is TGTGCCACCAGTGATTTCGGGAACACTGAAGCTTTCTTT.

The chain has TRBV5-1 and TRBJ2-1; TRBD1 agrees at 7 bases. This CDR3 is built from 16 residues. CDR1 is SGHRS and CDR2 is YFSETQ in the germline V gene. The ends lost 4 bases at V and 6 bases at J; junction bases unmatched: 13. CDR3 sequence reads: CASSPVQGVLGNEQFF. CDR3 sequence (DNA): TGCGCCAGCAGCCCGGTCCAGGGGGTGCTGGGCAATGAGCAGTTCTTC.

The chain combines TRBV4-1 with TRBJ2-7, with TRBD2 matching over 13 bases. Trimming cost V 5 bases and J 5 bases; bases outside gene matches: 9. This CDR3 region has 16 residues. The germline V gene has CDR1 MGHRA and CDR2 YSYEKL. The CDR3 region has the DNA TGCGCCAGCAGCTATGGACTAGCGGGAGCTATTGACGAGCAGTACTTC. This encodes CASSYGLAGAIDEQYF.

This clone occurred once. This chain uses TRBV19 with TRBJ2-7, with D perhaps given as TRBD1 or TRBD2 (5 bases each). CDR1 and CDR2 from the germline V gene are LNHDA and SQIVND (reference sequence). With 8 bases removed from V and 3 bases from J, the gap between germline ends came to 17 bases. The CDR3 covers 14 residues. The CDR3 protein is CASGEIGALYEQYF. The CDR3 DNA follows: TGTGCCAGTGGGGAGATTGGGGCTCTCTACGAGCAGTACTTC.

Worth noting for this clone: This specimen includes other DNA sequences encoding the same CDR3. DNA for the CDR3: TGTGCCAGCAGCTTAGGTGGGGCAGATACGCAGTATTTT. It is translated as CASSLGGADTQYF. The chain has TRBV7-2 and TRBJ2-3; D not resolved. The CDR3 spans 13 residues. Per the germline V gene, CDR1 is SGHTA and CDR2 is FQGNSA. The V gene lost 1 base and the J gene lost 4 bases, with 6 bases spanning the gap.

The chain recombines TRBV29-1 with TRBJ1-6; a possible D gene is TRBD1 (5 bases). The CDR3 sequence is 13 residues long. Trimming pared 6 bases from V and 8 bases from J, leaving 14 bases between. Germline V gene lookup returns CDR1 SQVTM and CDR2 ANQGSEA. The chain's CDR3 is CSVPRVRDSPLHF. DNA of the CDR3: TGCAGCGTACCCAGGGTAAGAGATTCACCCCTCCACTTT. Using reference TRBV29-1 and TRBJ1-6 for the parts outside the CDR3, the full variable domain is SAVISQKPSRDICQRGTSLTIQCQVDSQVTMMFWYRQQPGQSLTLIATANQGSEATYESGFVIDKFPISRPNLTFSTLTVSNMSPEDSSIYLCSVPRVRDSPLHFGNGTRLTVT.

The chain has TRBV5-1 and TRBJ1-1; D is ambiguous. The V end was cut by 4 bases, the J end by 4 bases, with 14 bases between. Germline assignment: CDR1 SGHRS and CDR2 YFSETQ. CDR3 size: 14 residues. This CDR3 is CASSADVGGTEAFF. CDR3 nucleotides: TGCGCCAGCAGCGCCGACGTAGGAGGCACTGAAGCTTTCTTT.

The rearrangement uses TRBV27 and TRBJ2-5, with D perhaps given as TRBD1 or TRBD2 (6 bases each). V gave up 8 bases and J gave up 5 bases, with 18 bases separating them. Germline V gives CDR1 MNHEY, CDR2 SMNVEV (reference sequence). This CDR3 comprises 14 residues. The CDR3 sequence is CASGGHEMGETQYF. In DNA, the CDR3 is TGTGCCAGCGGGGGGCACGAGATGGGGGAGACCCAGTACTTC.

This chain links TRBV6-6 with TRBJ1-4; TRBD1 matches at 7 bases. There are 14 residues in the CDR3. J was trimmed by 3 bases and V by 8 bases; bases with no gene match: 6. Germline V gene sequence: CDR1 MNHNY, CDR2 SVGAGI (reference sequence). CDR3 sequence (DNA): TGTGCCAGCGGGGCAGGGGGGCCTAATGAAAAACTGTTTTTT. Protein: CASGAGGPNEKLFF.

In this sample, this clone turned up a few times. The rearrangement joins TRBV9 to TRBJ1-2, with 9 positions matching TRBD1. J was trimmed by 5 bases and V by 2 bases; bases with no gene match: 4. The CDR3 runs to 14 residues. Germline-derived CDR1 and CDR2 are SGDLS and YYNGEE. The CDR3 region has the DNA TGTGCCAGCAGCGTCGAAGACAGGGGGTATGGCTACACCTTC. Translation gives CASSVEDRGYGYTF.

The chain recombines TRBV3-1 (or the pseudogene TRBV3-2) with TRBJ2-6; D is uncertain. The ends were cut back, 0 bases at V and 0 bases at J, with 3 bases in the middle. The length of the CDR3 is 15 residues. CDR1 LGHDT and CDR2 YNNKEL come from the germline V gene (reference sequence). The DNA of the CDR3 is TGTGCCAGCAGCCAAGACTTCTCTGGGGCCAACGTCCTGACTTTC. It translates to CASSQDFSGANVLTF.

The chain employs TRBV6-5 and TRBJ2-7, with 9 bases matching TRBD1. J was trimmed by 5 bases and V by 8 bases; bases with no gene match: 10. The CDR3 runs to 14 residues. Germline lookup yields CDR1 MNHEY and CDR2 SVGAGI. CDR3 loop: CASSPGQGINEQYF. CDR3 sequence (DNA): TGTGCCAGCTCCCCGGGACAGGGTATCAACGAGCAGTACTTC.

This clone has only a few counts. This chain joins TRBV5-1 and TRBJ2-7; TRBD1 is a possible D gene (6 bases). The CDR3 consists of 14 residues. Between the trimmed V and J ends, which lost 5 bases and 5 bases, there was a span of 17 bases. CDR1 and CDR2 from the germline V gene are SGHRS and YFSETQ. DNA of the CDR3: TGCGCCAGCAGGGACATACAGGGAGCCCACGAGCAGTACTTC. It is translated as CASRDIQGAHEQYF.

The CDR3 DNA reads as TGTGCCTGGAGTTTCCACAGGGGAAACACCATATATTTT. It is translated as CAWSFHRGNTIYF. V usage is TRBV30 and J usage is TRBJ1-3, with D maybe TRBD1 (5 bases). The CDR3 totals 13 residues. Trimming pared 2 bases from V and 4 bases from J, leaving 9 bases between. Germline lookup yields CDR1 GTSNPN and CDR2 SVGIG (reference sequence).

The chain joins TRBV27 to TRBJ2-3; 12 bases are a match to TRBD2. Germline V CDR1 and CDR2: MNHEY, SMNVEV (reference sequence). The CDR3 loop spans 16 amino acids. After removal of 5 bases from V and 4 bases from J, the junction contained 7 bases not matched to a gene. CDR3 DNA sequence: TGTGCCAGCAGTACCCGACTAGCGGGAGTTGCAGATACGCAGTATTTT. Its translation is CASSTRLAGVADTQYF.

The V call is TRBV19, the J call TRBJ1-6, with 9 bases identical to TRBD1. CDR3 length equals 15 residues. CDR1 LNHDA and CDR2 SQIVND come from the germline V gene (reference sequence). The J segment lost 10 bases and the V segment lost 4 bases, leaving 8 bases of the junction unmatched. CDR3 loop: CASSTTDRGVSPLHF. The CDR3 DNA reads TGTGCCAGTAGTACCACGGACAGGGGAGTATCACCCCTCCACTTT.

The gene calls are TRBV28 and TRBJ1-2; D not resolved. Trimming left V 10 bases short and J 8 bases short, with 23 bases between. CDR3 size: 14 residues. Germline V gene lookup returns CDR1 MDHEN and CDR2 SYDVKM. The chain's CDR3 is CATRTSRTLGGYTF. The CDR3, as DNA: TGTGCCACCAGAACTTCCCGGACCCTGGGGGGCTACACCTTC.

The V and J genes are TRBV19 and TRBJ1-5; D uncertain. The V and J ends lost 3 bases and 8 bases respectively, with 8 bases between them. Looked up from germline, CDR1 is LNHDA and CDR2 is SQIVND (reference sequence). The CDR3 totals 12 residues. The CDR3 reads CASSMSGKPQHF. The CDR3, as DNA: TGTGCCAGTAGTATGTCGGGTAAGCCCCAGCATTTT.

The rearrangement links TRBV28 to TRBJ2-3, with a tentative D call TRBD1 (6 bases). Trimming removed 4 bases at V and 9 bases at J, with 8 bases between. Looked up from germline, CDR1 is MDHEN and CDR2 is SYDVKM. The CDR3 is made up of 11 amino acids. DNA of the CDR3: TGTGCCAGCAGTTCAGGGGAGACGCAGTATTTT. It is translated as CASSSGETQYF.

This chain connects TRBV5-6 to TRBJ1-6; the match to TRBD1 covers 10 bases. Germline CDR1 is SGHDT and CDR2 is YYEEEE. The V and J ends lost 3 bases and 7 bases, in that order; junction bases with no gene match: 4. The CDR3 is 15 amino acids. The CDR3, as DNA: TGTGCCAGCAGCTCCCCGGGACAGGGGAATTCACCCCTCCACTTT. As protein: CASSSPGQGNSPLHF.

The gene calls are TRBV24-1 and TRBJ2-2; 7 bases are a match to TRBD2. This CDR3 is built from 15 residues. From germline, CDR1 is KGHDR and CDR2 SFDVKD. After removal of 9 bases from V and 5 bases from J, the junction contained 11 bases not matched to a gene. The CDR3 sequence: CATPRGRGGTGELFF. In nucleotides, the CDR3 is TGTGCCACCCCCCGAGGGAGGGGAGGGACCGGGGAGCTGTTTTTT.